This is a list of T cell receptor beta chains from one sample in a study of blood T cells in healthy people across ages. TCRdb processed the 5' RACE reads anew with MiXCR; each CDR3 protein has one entry. The sample lists about 2 million distinct CDR3 sequences, roughly 49% occurring once. Sample: blood. The receptors here all came from a woman in her thirties or forties in good health. CDR3s include the opening cysteine and the closing phenylalanine or tryptophan. Fields, in order: clone size, V gene, J gene, D gene, CDR3 protein, CDR3 DNA. The D gene is left open where the match is weak. Rows may omit the clone size; those that give it use once, few, many or a size class.

NA	TRBV6-5	TRBJ2-5	TRBD2	CASSRLAGGKETQYF	TGTGCCAGCAGCCGACTAGCGGGGGGTAAAGAGACCCAGTACTTC
NA	TRBV20-1	TRBJ2-5	TRBD2	CSVSSSSGGLKQETQYF	TGCAGTGTCAGCTCCTCTAGCGGGGGCCTAAAACAAGAGACCCAGTACTTC
NA	TRBV7-2	TRBJ1-5	NA	CASSLNPRIQPQHF	TGTGCCAGCAGCTTAAACCCAAGGATTCAGCCCCAGCATTTT
few	TRBV20-1	TRBJ2-1	NA	CSAQLGISYNEQFF	TGCAGTGCGCAACTAGGCATCTCCTACAATGAGCAGTTCTTC
NA	TRBV7-9	TRBJ2-5	NA	CASSPRPGEETQYF	TGTGCCAGCAGCCCCCGTCCGGGGGAGGAGACCCAGTACTTC
NA	TRBV12-3/TRBV12-4	TRBJ2-5	TRBD2	CASSSGGGVRGTQYF	TGTGCCAGCAGTTCTGGCGGGGGGGTGCGTGGGACCCAGTACTTC
few	TRBV12-3/TRBV12-4	TRBJ2-1	NA	CASSSPSTKNEQFF	TGTGCCAGCAGTTCCCCCTCAACTAAGAATGAGCAGTTCTTC
once	TRBV6-4	TRBJ1-6	NA	CASSAMGENSPLHF	TGTGCCAGCAGTGCCATGGGCGAAAATTCACCCCTCCACTTT
NA	TRBV6-5	TRBJ2-3	NA	CASSWTGLRTTGTDTQYF	TGTGCCAGCAGTTGGACCGGGCTGAGAACCACCGGAACAGATACGCAGTATTTT
NA	TRBV6-6	TRBJ1-2	TRBD1	CASSYGQGAGGYTF	TGTGCCAGCAGTTACGGGCAGGGGGCGGGAGGCTACACCTTC
NA	TRBV20-1	TRBJ2-3	NA	CSARPDRTRDTQYF	TGCAGTGCTAGACCAGATCGTACCCGAGATACGCAGTATTTT
few	TRBV7-4	TRBJ2-1	TRBD2	CASNVAKGLSYNEQFF	TGTGCCAGCAACGTAGCGAAGGGACTAAGCTACAATGAGCAGTTCTTC
NA	TRBV12-3/TRBV12-4	TRBJ2-4	TRBD1	CASRPGTEANIQYF	TGTGCCAGCAGGCCGGGGACAGAGGCAAACATTCAGTACTTC
NA	TRBV6-2/TRBV6-3	TRBJ2-5	NA	CASRTEGGETQYF	TGTGCCAGCAGGACGGAGGGGGGGGAGACCCAGTACTTC
NA	TRBV27	TRBJ2-1	NA	CASSVDKSYEQFF	TGTGCCAGCAGTGTAGACAAAAGCTATGAGCAGTTCTTC
NA	TRBV6-1	TRBJ2-1	NA	CASSEGGTYNEQFF	TGTGCCAGCAGTGAAGGCGGTACCTACAATGAGCAGTTCTTC
NA	TRBV20-1	TRBJ2-5	TRBD1	CSVEPGTGDETQYF	TGCAGTGTTGAACCCGGGACAGGAGATGAGACCCAGTACTTC
NA	TRBV2	TRBJ2-1	NA	CASSDQGYNEQFF	TGTGCCAGCAGTGACCAGGGCTACAATGAGCAGTTCTTC
few	TRBV5-1	TRBJ2-7	TRBD2	CASSLEAGRYYEQYF	TGCGCCAGCAGCTTGGAAGCGGGACGGTACTACGAGCAGTACTTC
NA	TRBV5-1	TRBJ2-3	TRBD1	CASSLVGTGIGDTQYF	TGCGCCAGCAGCTTGGTCGGGACAGGGATCGGAGATACGCAGTATTTT
NA	TRBV20-1	TRBJ2-1	TRBD1	CGGTGDINNEQFF	TGCGGTGGGACAGGGGATATAAACAATGAGCAGTTCTTC
NA	TRBV7-2	TRBJ2-7	TRBD1	CASSGRDRVRAQYF	TGTGCCAGCAGTGGACGGGACAGGGTACGAGCCCAGTACTTC
NA	TRBV11-2	TRBJ2-1	NA	CASSPRAGTSYNEQFF	TGTGCCAGCAGCCCTCGCGCCGGGACTTCCTACAATGAGCAGTTCTTC
NA	TRBV7-2	TRBJ2-6	TRBD2	CASSKLAGGLAVGANVLTF	TGTGCCAGCAGCAAACTAGCGGGGGGTTTAGCGGTCGGGGCCAACGTCCTGACTTTC
NA	TRBV28	TRBJ2-3	NA	CASSYYKDTQYF	TGTGCCAGCAGTTACTACAAGGATACGCAGTATTTT
NA	TRBV6-6	TRBJ1-6	TRBD1	CASSEGQGPRGSPLHF	TGTGCCAGCAGCGAAGGACAGGGGCCGAGGGGTTCACCCCTCCACTTT
NA	TRBV12-3/TRBV12-4	TRBJ2-6	NA	CASSPSRRGANVLTF	TGTGCCAGCAGTCCGTCTCGACGCGGGGCCAACGTCCTGACTTTC
NA	TRBV28	TRBJ2-3	TRBD2	CASVAGVTDTQYF	TGTGCCAGCGTAGCGGGGGTTACAGATACGCAGTATTTT
few	TRBV7-9	TRBJ2-7	TRBD1	CASSGEQGWNEQYF	TGTGCCAGCAGCGGCGAACAGGGGTGGAACGAGCAGTACTTC
NA	TRBV5-1	TRBJ2-7	NA	CASSLGGQSYTEQYF	TGCGCCAGCAGCTTGGGTGGTCAGTCCTATACCGAGCAGTACTTC
NA	TRBV11-2	TRBJ2-1	TRBD2	CASSTGLAGRGEQFF	TGTGCCAGCAGCACTGGGCTAGCGGGGCGGGGTGAGCAGTTCTTC
NA	TRBV6-5	TRBJ2-7	TRBD1	CASNRGQGALDEQYF	TGTGCCAGCAACCGGGGACAGGGGGCGCTGGACGAGCAGTACTTC
NA	TRBV9	TRBJ2-5	TRBD1	CASSVVDRGSNNEQYF	TGTGCCAGCAGCGTAGTCGACAGGGGATCTAACAATGAGCAGTACTTC
NA	TRBV29-1	TRBJ2-5	TRBD2	CSVILGGEETQYF	TGCAGCGTTATCCTGGGGGGGGAAGAGACCCAGTACTTC
few	TRBV7-2	TRBJ2-3	NA	CASRVSSGSTDTQYF	TGTGCCAGCAGGGTTAGCAGCGGGAGCACAGATACGCAGTATTTT
few	TRBV18	TRBJ2-5	NA	CASAPPGRLQETQYF	TGTGCCAGTGCTCCCCCGGGACGGCTACAAGAGACCCAGTACTTC
few	TRBV4-2	TRBJ1-4	NA	CASSQVGMENEKLFF	TGTGCCAGCAGCCAAGTCGGAATGGAGAATGAAAAACTGTTTTTT
NA	TRBV20-1	TRBJ1-1	NA	CSAISGTVNTEAFF	TGCAGTGCAATCTCCGGGACGGTGAACACTGAAGCTTTCTTT
NA	TRBV7-2	TRBJ2-7	NA	CASSFGAIRNSYEQYF	TGTGCCAGCAGCTTTGGGGCAATAAGAAACTCCTACGAGCAGTACTTC
NA	TRBV20-1	TRBJ1-3	NA	CSARYRRTPSGNTIYF	TGCAGTGCTCGCTATCGGAGGACACCCTCTGGAAACACCATATATTTT
NA	TRBV7-8	TRBJ2-1	TRBD2	CASSLAGLVFVNEQFF	TGTGCCAGCAGCTTAGCCGGACTAGTTTTCGTCAATGAGCAGTTCTTC
many	TRBV7-2	TRBJ2-6	NA	CASSLYPQGSGANVLTF	TGTGCCAGCAGCCTTTACCCACAGGGCTCTGGGGCCAACGTCCTGACTTTC
few	TRBV4-1	TRBJ2-5	TRBD1	CASSPSRGLRETQYF	TGCGCCAGCAGCCCAAGCAGGGGGTTGAGGGAGACCCAGTACTTC
few	TRBV29-1	TRBJ1-2	NA	CSVEARRWSYTF	TGCAGCGTTGAAGCTCGCAGGTGGAGCTACACCTTC
NA	TRBV3-1	TRBJ1-2	NA	CASSLRTGGPLKKGYTF	TGTGCCAGCAGCCTCCGGACGGGGGGGCCTCTTAAGAAGGGCTACACCTTC
NA	TRBV6-5	TRBJ2-1	TRBD2	CASSYGGSGGFNEQFF	TGTGCCAGCAGTTACGGAGGTAGCGGGGGCTTCAATGAGCAGTTCTTC
NA	TRBV5-6	TRBJ2-5	TRBD1	CASSSHWTGAYNEQYF	TGTGCCAGCAGCTCTCACTGGACAGGGGCCTACAATGAGCAGTACTTC
few	TRBV20-1	TRBJ2-1	TRBD2	CSVGDYDRDGEQFF	TGCAGTGTCGGGGACTACGATCGGGACGGTGAGCAGTTCTTC
NA	TRBV28	TRBJ2-4	NA	CATTPAVEVAKNIQYF	TGTGCCACCACACCCGCAGTAGAAGTAGCCAAAAACATTCAGTACTTC